Each of the 13 T cell receptor beta chains below was sequenced from the same sample in a study of tissue T cells after allogeneic stem cell transplantation. Repertoires were generated with immunoSEQ multiplex PCR, while TCRdb's copy carries only in-frame clones and drops some. Among approximately 6,200 clones, 45% to 55% were seen once, and the ten largest hold roughly 3.2%. Time point denoted: mouse harvest day 7 after allogeneic transplant. Each mouse received 10^7 T-cell-depleted marrow cells plus 10^6 splenic CD5+ T cells by tail vein. Sequencing used skin. These receptors were obtained from a female BALB/c mouse given C57BL/6 T cells with graft-versus-host disease after an allogeneic hematopoietic cell transplant.

This clone was detected a few times. Genes here carry mouse names. The missing CDR3 end, 1 residue past where the read stops, is filled in from the germline J gene. The rearrangement uses TRBV3 and TRBJ2-2; unclear D gene. Per the germline V gene, CDR1 is SNHLY and CDR2 is FYNGKV (reference sequence). The CDR3 is 12 amino acids. Trimming cost V 3 bases and J 2 bases, with 1 base left between them. The CDR3 sequence is CASSFNTGQLYF. CDR3 bases read: TGTGCCAGCAGCTTTAACACCGGGCAGCTCTAC.

A word on this clone: The germline and genes are mouse ones. The DNA ends 1 residue before the CDR3 does, and the rest of the CDR3 is filled in from the germline J gene. This chain uses TRBV3 with TRBJ2-1, with 7 bases aligning to TRBD2. J was trimmed by 6 bases and V by 2 bases; bases with no gene match: 4. The CDR3 has 14 residues. Germline values: CDR1 SNHLY, CDR2 FYNGKV (reference sequence). CDR3 sequence reads: CASSLLGVGAEQFF. Incomplete CDR3 DNA: TGTGCCAGCAGCTTACTGGGGGTGGGTGCTGAGCAGTTC.

Only a few counts were recorded for this clone. Germline and genes here are mouse. The observed sequence ends 1 residue before the CDR3 terminus, with the missing tail filled in from the germline J gene. This chain joins TRBV19 and TRBJ2-4, with a tentative D call TRBD2 (7 bases). The ends were cut back, 3 bases at V and 0 bases at J, with 11 bases in the middle. This CDR3 has 15 amino acids. CDR1 is FNHDT and CDR2 is SITEND in the germline V gene (reference sequence). Incomplete CDR3 DNA: TGTGCCAGCAGTACCCTGGGGGCTAGTCAAAACACCTTGTAC. It codes for CASSTLGASQNTLY. The CDR3, in full, reads CASSTLGASQNTLYF.

About this clone: Germline and genes: mouse. From the germline J gene comes the end of the CDR3, since the read stops 1 residue before it. The chain couples TRBV13-3 to TRBJ1-4; D is perhaps TRBD1 (6 bases). Deletions cut 2 bases from V and 2 bases from J, with 13 bases between. CDR1 and CDR2 from the germline V gene are NNHDY and SYVADS. This CDR3 has 16 residues. The CDR3 here is CASSDGGAGSNERLFF. CDR3 DNA (partial): TGTGCCAGCAGTGACGGGGGCGCAGGGTCCAACGAAAGATTATTT.

For this clone: The genes and germline here are from mouse. The CDR3 is cut off 1 residue early in the read; its end comes from the germline J gene. V gene TRBV5 combines with J gene TRBJ2-4; 9 bases line up with TRBD2. Germline V CDR1 and CDR2: LGHNA, YNLKQL (reference sequence). This CDR3 has 15 residues. With V trimmed by 4 bases and J by 0 bases, 2 bases remained unmatched. CDR3 protein: CASSLDWGSQNTLYF. The CDR3 DNA, read in part, is TGTGCCAGCAGCCTGGACTGGGGAAGTCAAAACACCTTGTAC.

For this clone: Gene labels here are mouse ones. The CDR3 extends 1 residue past the end of the read, so its final part is completed from the germline J gene. V and J are TRBV16 and TRBJ1-4; tentatively, D is TRBD1 (6 bases). The V and J ends lost 1 base and 3 bases respectively, with 9 bases between them. The CDR3 is 15 residues long. Germline values: CDR1 SGHSA, CDR2 FRNQAP. The CDR3 DNA, read in part, is TGTGCAAGCAGCTTAGTAGGGACAACCAACGAAAGATTATTT. This sequence encodes CASSLVGTTNERLF. The whole CDR3 region reads CASSLVGTTNERLFF.

A remark on this clone: The genes are named according to mouse. The sequence runs out 1 residue before the end of the CDR3; the remainder is reconstructed from the germline J gene. The chain employs TRBV12-2 and TRBJ2-7, with TRBD1 as a possible D gene (6 bases). V was shortened by 0 bases and J by 4 bases, with 6 bases between the two germline ends. Germline assignment: CDR1 SGHLS and CDR2 HYDKME. The length of the CDR3 is 12 residues. The part of the CDR3 DNA that was read is TGTGCCAGCTCTCTCAGGGGGTATGAACAGTAC. Translation: CASSLRGYEQY. The full CDR3 protein is CASSLRGYEQYF. Looking up the rest from reference TRBV12-2 and TRBJ2-7 gives the full variable domain: NSGVVQSPRYIIKGKGERSILKCIPISGHLSVAWYQQTQGQELKFFIQHYDKMERDKGNLPSRFSVQQFDDYHSEMNMSALELEDSAVYFCASSLRGYEQYFGPGTRLTVL.

Worth noting for this clone: Here the gene names and germline are mouse. The CDR3 end is not reached by the read, which stops 1 residue before it; the germline J gene fills it in. The chain recombines TRBV3 with TRBJ2-3; possible D gene TRBD2, 7 bases. Between the trimmed V and J ends, which lost 5 bases and 0 bases, there was a span of 12 bases. The CDR3 is made up of 15 amino acids. Germline values: CDR1 SNHLY, CDR2 FYNGKV (reference sequence). The DNA read from the CDR3 is TGTGCCAGCAGCCCAAGGGGGGGGAGTGCAGAAACGCTGTAT. Residues: CASSPRGGSAETLY. The entire CDR3 protein reads CASSPRGGSAETLYF.

Turning to this clone: The gene names here belong to mouse. The read ends 1 residue before the CDR3 terminus; that terminus is restored from the germline J gene. This rearrangement joins TRBV26 to TRBJ1-1; D is perhaps TRBD1 (5 bases). The V and J ends lost 5 bases and 5 bases respectively, with 15 bases between them. The CDR3 spans 14 residues. Germline loops: CDR1 KGHPV, CDR2 FQNQEV (reference sequence). The CDR3 spells CASSSTRGRTEVFF. Incomplete CDR3 DNA: TGTGCCAGCAGTAGCACGAGGGGCAGAACAGAAGTCTTC.

As for this clone: The listed genes are named as in mouse. The read terminates 1 residue ahead of where the CDR3 ends, so the germline J gene completes it. The chain is built from TRBV3 and TRBJ2-7, with 8 nucleotides matching TRBD2. Germline CDR1 reads SNHLY; CDR2 reads FYNGKV (reference sequence). This CDR3 has 13 residues. Trimming took 5 bases from V and 4 from J; bases not matched to a gene: 4. The CDR3 spells CASSGLGLYEQYF. The sequenced part of the CDR3 DNA is TGTGCCAGCAGCGGACTGGGTCTATATGAACAGTAC.

Comment on this clone: All gene names here are mouse names. The read halts 1 residue ahead of the CDR3 end, with the missing end drawn from the germline J gene. The rearrangement joins TRBV13-3 to TRBJ1-4; D call uncertain. This CDR3 is 12 amino acids long. CDR1 is NNHDY, CDR2 SYVADS, per germline. The V end lost 2 bases, the J end lost 4 bases, and 3 bases lay between the germline ends. Here the CDR3 reads CASSDNNERLFF. The sequenced part of the CDR3 DNA is TGTGCCAGCAGTGACAACAACGAAAGATTATTT.

Only a few counts were recorded for this clone. The genes and germline here are from mouse. The read terminates 1 residue before the CDR3 end, so the remaining end is supplied by the germline J gene. J is TRBJ1-2 and V is TRBV12-1; D is unclear. Trimming left V 1 base short and J 2 bases short, with 4 bases between. This CDR3 has 12 amino acids. The germline gives CDR1 SGHSN, CDR2 HYEKVE. CDR3: CASSLGNSDYTF. The sequenced CDR3 bases are TGTGCCAGCTCTCTGGGGAACTCCGACTACACC.

As concerns this clone: Mouse names are used for the genes. The sequenced CDR3 bases are TGTGCCAGCAGTCTGCTGGGGGGGAGCTCCTATGAACAGTAC. This encodes CASSLLGGSSYEQY. The full CDR3 is CASSLLGGSSYEQYF. This chain connects TRBV26 to TRBJ2-7; 9 bases are shared with TRBD2. Read sequence stops 1 residue before the CDR3 end, and the germline J gene provides the missing end. The V and J ends lost 2 bases and 0 bases, in that order; junction bases with no gene match: 2. Germline CDR1 reads KGHPV; CDR2 reads FQNQEV (reference sequence). This CDR3 is built from 15 residues.